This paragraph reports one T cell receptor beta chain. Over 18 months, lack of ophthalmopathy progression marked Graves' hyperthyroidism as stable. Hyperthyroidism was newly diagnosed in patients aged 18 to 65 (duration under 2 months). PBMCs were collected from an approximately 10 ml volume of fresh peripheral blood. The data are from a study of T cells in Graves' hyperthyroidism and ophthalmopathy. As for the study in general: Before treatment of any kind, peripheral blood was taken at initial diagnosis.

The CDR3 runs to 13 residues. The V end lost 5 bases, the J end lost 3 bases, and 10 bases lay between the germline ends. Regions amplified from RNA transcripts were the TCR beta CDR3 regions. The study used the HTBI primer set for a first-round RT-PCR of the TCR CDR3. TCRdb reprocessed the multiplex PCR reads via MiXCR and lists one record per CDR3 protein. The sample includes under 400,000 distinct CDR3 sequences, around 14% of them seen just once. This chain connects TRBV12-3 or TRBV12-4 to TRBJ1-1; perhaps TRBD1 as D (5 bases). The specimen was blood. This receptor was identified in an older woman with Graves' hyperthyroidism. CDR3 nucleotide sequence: TGTGCCAGCAGTAGACAGCTATACACTGAAGCTTTCTTT. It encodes CASSRQLYTEAFF.